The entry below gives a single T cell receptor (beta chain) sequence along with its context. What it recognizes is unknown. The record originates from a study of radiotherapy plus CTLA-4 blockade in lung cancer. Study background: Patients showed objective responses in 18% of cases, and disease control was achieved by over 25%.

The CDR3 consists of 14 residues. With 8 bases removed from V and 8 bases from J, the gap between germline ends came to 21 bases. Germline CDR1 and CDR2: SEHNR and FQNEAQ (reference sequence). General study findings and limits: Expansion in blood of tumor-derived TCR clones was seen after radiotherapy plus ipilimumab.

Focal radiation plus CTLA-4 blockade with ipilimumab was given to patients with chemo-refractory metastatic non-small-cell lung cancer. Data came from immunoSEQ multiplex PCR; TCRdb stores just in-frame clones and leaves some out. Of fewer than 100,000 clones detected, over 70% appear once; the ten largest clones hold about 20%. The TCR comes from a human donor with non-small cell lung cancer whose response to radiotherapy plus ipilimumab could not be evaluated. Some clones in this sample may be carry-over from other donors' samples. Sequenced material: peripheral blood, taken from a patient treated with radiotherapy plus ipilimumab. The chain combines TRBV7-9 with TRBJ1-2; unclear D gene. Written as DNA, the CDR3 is TGTGCCAGCGGAACCGGAAAGGGAGGAGTAGGCTACACCTTC. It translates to CASGTGKGGVGYTF.